The 17 T cell receptor beta chains below were found in one sample sequenced in a study of shared clonotypes between healthy human individuals. Clones were sequenced by immunoSEQ multiplex PCR, and TCRdb holds only the in-frame ones, with some missing. The table lists 2 million to 2.5 million clones, 90% to 95% of them singletons. Sequences were obtained from naive CD4+ T cells from PBMCs. Subset denoted: CD45RA+ positively selected. These receptors were obtained from a man between 18 and 29 years old in good health. Some clones in this sample may be carry-over from other donors' samples.

The chain has TRBV5-1 and TRBJ2-4, with unresolved D. V lost 0 bases, J lost 3 bases, and 10 bases lay in between. The CDR3 contains 15 residues. In germline, CDR1 is SGHRS, CDR2 YFSETQ. CDR3 DNA sequence: TGCGCCAGCAGCTTGGACCCACTGGGCAAAAACATTCAGTACTTC. This sequence encodes CASSLDPLGKNIQYF. The full variable domain, in which reference TRBV5-1 and TRBJ2-4 provide the parts outside the CDR3, is KAGVTQTPRYLIKTRGQQVTLSCSPISGHRSVSWYQQTPGQGLQFLFEYFSETQRNKGNFPGRFSGRQFSNSRSEMNVSTLELGDSALYLCASSLDPLGKNIQYFGAGTRLSVL.

Details on this clone: Different DNA sequences within this sample yield the same CDR3. The chain recombines TRBV7-2 with TRBJ1-5; D gene ambiguous. V was shortened by 3 bases and J by 6 bases, with 6 bases between the two germline ends. The CDR3 length is 12 residues. From germline, CDR1 is SGHTA and CDR2 FQGNSA. The DNA for the CDR3 is TGTGCCAGCAGCTTTCCGGGTCAGCCCCAGCATTTT. Translated: CASSFPGQPQHF. Full variable domain (rest looked up from reference TRBV7-2 and TRBJ1-5): GAGVSQSPSNKVTEKGKDVELRCDPISGHTALYWYRQSLGQGLEFLIYFQGNSAPDKSGLPSDRFSAERTGGSVSTLTIQRTQQEDSAVYLCASSFPGQPQHFGDGTRLSIL.

This chain joins TRBV6-1 and TRBJ2-5; 7 bases match TRBD1. The V and J ends lost 4 bases and 3 bases, in that order; junction bases with no gene match: 11. The CDR3 runs 16 residues. Germline-derived CDR1 and CDR2 are MNHNS and SASEGT. This CDR3 is CASSAVQGLAKETQYF. The CDR3 coding sequence is TGTGCCAGCAGTGCGGTACAGGGGTTGGCGAAAGAGACCCAGTACTTC.

The chain employs TRBV7-2 and TRBJ2-7; 12 nucleotides match TRBD2. This CDR3 spans 16 amino acids. V was clipped by 1 base and J by 6 bases; unmatched bases: 7. The germline V gene has CDR1 SGHTA and CDR2 FQGNSA. CDR3: CASSLGVLAGGVEQYF. DNA of the CDR3: TGTGCCAGCAGCTTAGGTGTCCTAGCGGGGGGGGTCGAGCAGTACTTC.

This chain joins TRBV19 and TRBJ1-5, with 7 nucleotides matching TRBD1. CDR1 and CDR2 (germline): LNHDA, SQIVND (reference sequence). V dropped 5 bases and J dropped 6; count of bases not matched to a gene: 7. The length of the CDR3 is 14 residues. The CDR3 DNA sequence: TGTGCCAGTAGTTTCACAGGGGACGGTCAGCCCCAGCATTTT. Its translation: CASSFTGDGQPQHF. The full variable domain, completed using reference TRBV19 and TRBJ1-5, is DGGITQSPKYLFRKEGQNVTLSCEQNLNHDAMYWYRQDPGQGLRLIYYSQIVNDFQKGDIAEGYSVSREKKESFPLTVTSAQKNPTAFYLCASSFTGDGQPQHFGDGTRLSIL.

The V call is TRBV5-4, the J call TRBJ2-1, with TRBD2 matching over 7 bases. CDR3 length: 15 residues. In germline, CDR1 is SGHNT, CDR2 YYREEE (reference sequence). V was clipped by 7 bases and J by 5 bases; unmatched bases: 12. The CDR3 region has the DNA TGTGCCAGCTTTTTTGGGGCTAGCGGACACAATGAGCAGTTCTTC. This gives the protein CASFFGASGHNEQFF.

This chain connects TRBV18 to TRBJ2-6, with no clear D. CDR3 length equals 15 residues. Trimming stripped 2 bases from V and 0 bases from J, with 5 bases between. CDR1 is KGHSH and CDR2 is LQKENI in the germline V gene. CDR3: CASSPDFSGANVLTF. For the CDR3, the DNA is TGTGCCAGCTCACCAGACTTCTCTGGGGCCAACGTCCTGACTTTC.

The chain recombines TRBV11-1 with TRBJ1-1; tentative D call: TRBD1 (5 bases). Trimming took 6 bases from V and 6 from J, leaving 20 bases between them. The V gene's germline CDR1 is SGHAT and CDR2 FQDESV (reference sequence). CDR3 length equals 15 residues. This chain's CDR3 is CASRISPDSSAEAFF. The CDR3 nucleotides are TGTGCCAGCAGGATTAGCCCTGACAGCTCAGCTGAAGCTTTCTTT.

This rearrangement joins TRBV29-1 to TRBJ2-3; perhaps TRBD2 as D (6 bases). The CDR3 is 12 amino acids. Trimming stripped 7 bases from V and 5 bases from J, with 13 bases between. Germline V gene lookup returns CDR1 SQVTM and CDR2 ANQGSEA. This CDR3 is CSGGLGGDTQYF. CDR3 nucleotides: TGCAGCGGAGGCCTGGGAGGAGATACGCAGTATTTT.

The chain combines TRBV5-1 with TRBJ1-3, with unresolved D. Germline values: CDR1 SGHRS, CDR2 YFSETQ. The V gene lost 4 bases and the J gene lost 6 bases, with 20 bases spanning the gap. The CDR3 contains 16 residues. CDR3 DNA sequence: TGCGCCAGCAGCCCCGCGGGATTCGGACCGGCAAACACCATATATTTT. Translating it yields CASSPAGFGPANTIYF.

The CDR3 DNA reads TGTGCCAGCAGCTATCAGGGGGCAATTATTAACTATGGCTACACCTTC. It specifies CASSYQGAIINYGYTF. The rearrangement links TRBV7-9 to TRBJ1-2; TRBD1 matches at 8 bases. The CDR3 is made up of 16 amino acids. Germline loops: CDR1 SEHNR, CDR2 FQNEAQ (reference sequence). Trimming at V came to 4 bases and at J to 1 base, leaving 8 bases not matched to a gene.

The V and J genes are TRBV7-3 and TRBJ2-1; no reliable D call. Trimming stripped 6 bases from V and 1 base from J, with 16 bases between. The CDR3 length is 16 residues. Per germline, CDR1 SGHTA and CDR2 FQGTGA. The CDR3 DNA reads TGTGCCAGCAGTGTGATGACGGCCCAATCCTACAATGAGCAGTTCTTC. Translated, it gives CASSVMTAQSYNEQFF.

This chain joins TRBV5-1 and TRBJ1-3, with 8 bases fitting TRBD1. CDR3 length equals 15 residues. V lost 0 bases and J lost 4; bases outside the gene matches: 3. The germline V gene has CDR1 SGHRS and CDR2 YFSETQ. CDR3 in amino acids: CASSLGTGPGNTIYF. CDR3 coding DNA: TGCGCCAGCAGCTTGGGGACAGGGCCCGGAAACACCATATATTTT.

The chain employs TRBV6-6 and TRBJ1-1, with D maybe TRBD1 (6 bases). The CDR3 is 13 residues long. V lost 6 bases to trimming and J lost 5 bases, with 13 bases between them. In germline, CDR1 is MNHNY, CDR2 SVGAGI (reference sequence). CDR3 nucleotide sequence: TGTGCCAGCAGAAGAATGACAGGAACTGAAGCTTTCTTT. Its protein product is CASRRMTGTEAFF.

Here the CDR3 DNA reads TGTGCCAGCTCACCAGGGGGAGGCCCAGTATCTAGTAACTATGGCTACACCTTC. Translating it yields CASSPGGGPVSSNYGYTF. The chain is built from TRBV18 and TRBJ1-2, with a possible D match to TRBD1 (5 bases). V was clipped by 2 bases and J by 1 base, with 20 bases between them. Germline lookup yields CDR1 KGHSH and CDR2 LQKENI. The CDR3 has 18 amino acids.

The J gene is TRBJ2-2, the V gene TRBV11-3; weak D call: TRBD2 (6 bases). Trimming pared 5 bases from V and 1 base from J, leaving 11 bases between. The length of the CDR3 is 15 residues. The germline V gene encodes CDR1 SGHNT and CDR2 YENEEA. CDR3 residues: CASSAGLRNTGELFF. The CDR3 DNA reads TGTGCCAGCAGCGCGGGACTTCGGAACACCGGGGAGCTGTTTTTT.

The gene calls are TRBV27 and TRBJ1-4, with 8 positions matching TRBD1. CDR1 MNHEY and CDR2 SMNVEV come from the germline V gene (reference sequence). The CDR3 is 13 residues long. Trimming at V came to 10 bases and at J to 8 bases, leaving 9 bases not matched to a gene. CDR3 nucleotide sequence: TGTGCCACTTCCAGGGGGCGCTGGGAAAAACTGTTTTTT. This sequence encodes CATSRGRWEKLFF. Full variable domain (outside the CDR3, taken from reference TRBV27 and TRBJ1-4): EAQVTQNPRYLITVTGKKLTVTCSQNMNHEYMSWYRQDPGLGLRQIYYSMNVEVTDKGDVPEGYKVSRKEKRNFPLILESPSPNQTSLYFCATSRGRWEKLFFGSGTQLSVL.